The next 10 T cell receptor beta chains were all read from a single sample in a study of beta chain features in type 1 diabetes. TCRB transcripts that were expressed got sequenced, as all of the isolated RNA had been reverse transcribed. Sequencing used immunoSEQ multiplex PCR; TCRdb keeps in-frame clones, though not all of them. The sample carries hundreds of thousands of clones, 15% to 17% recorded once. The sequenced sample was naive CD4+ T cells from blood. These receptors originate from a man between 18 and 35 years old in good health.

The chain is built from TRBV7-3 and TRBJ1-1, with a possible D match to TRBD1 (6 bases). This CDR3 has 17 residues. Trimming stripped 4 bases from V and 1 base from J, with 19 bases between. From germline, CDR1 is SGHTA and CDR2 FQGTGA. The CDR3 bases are TGTGCCAGCAGCTCTAAACACCTACCGGGGGCGAACACTGAAGCTTTCTTT. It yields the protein CASSSKHLPGANTEAFF.

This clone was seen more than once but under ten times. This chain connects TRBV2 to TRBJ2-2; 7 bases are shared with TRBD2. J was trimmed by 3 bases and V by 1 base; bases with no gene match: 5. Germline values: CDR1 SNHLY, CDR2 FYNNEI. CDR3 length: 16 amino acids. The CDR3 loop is CASSEGASGYTGELFF. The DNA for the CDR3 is TGTGCCAGCAGTGAAGGAGCTAGCGGATACACCGGGGAGCTGTTTTTT. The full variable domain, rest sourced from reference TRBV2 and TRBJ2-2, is EPEVTQTPSHQVTQMGQEVILRCVPISNHLYFYWYRQILGQKVEFLVSFYNNEISEKSEIFDDQFSVERPDGSNFTLKIRSTKLEDSAMYFCASSEGASGYTGELFFGEGSRLTVL.

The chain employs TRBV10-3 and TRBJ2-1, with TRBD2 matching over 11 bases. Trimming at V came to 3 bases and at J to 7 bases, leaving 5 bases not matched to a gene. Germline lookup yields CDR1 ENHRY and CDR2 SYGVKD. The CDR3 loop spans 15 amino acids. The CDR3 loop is CAISDLRLAGNEQFF. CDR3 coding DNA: TGTGCCATCAGTGACCTGAGACTAGCGGGGAATGAGCAGTTCTTC.

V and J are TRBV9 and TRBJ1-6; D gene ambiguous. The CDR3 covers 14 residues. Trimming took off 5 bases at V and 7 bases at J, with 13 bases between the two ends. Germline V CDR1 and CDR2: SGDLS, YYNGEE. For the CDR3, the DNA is TGTGCCAGCAGTGAACAGTTGCAGAATTCACCCCTCCACTTT. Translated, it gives CASSEQLQNSPLHF. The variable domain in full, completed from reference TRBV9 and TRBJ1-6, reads DSGVTQTPKHLITATGQRVTLRCSPRSGDLSVYWYQQSLDQGLQFLIQYYNGEERAKGNILERFSAQQFPDLHSELNLSSLELGDSALYFCASSEQLQNSPLHFGNGTRLTVT.

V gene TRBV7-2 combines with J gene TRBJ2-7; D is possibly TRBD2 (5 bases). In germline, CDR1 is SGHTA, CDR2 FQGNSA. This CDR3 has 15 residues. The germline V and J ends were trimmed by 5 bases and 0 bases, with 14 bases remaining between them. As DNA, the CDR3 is TGTGCCAGCAGCCCCAGGCGAACTAGCTCCTACGAGCAGTACTTC. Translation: CASSPRRTSSYEQYF. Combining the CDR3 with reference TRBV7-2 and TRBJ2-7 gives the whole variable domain GAGVSQSPSNKVTEKGKDVELRCDPISGHTALYWYRQSLGQGLEFLIYFQGNSAPDKSGLPSDRFSAERTGGSVSTLTIQRTQQEDSAVYLCASSPRRTSSYEQYFGPGTRLTVT.

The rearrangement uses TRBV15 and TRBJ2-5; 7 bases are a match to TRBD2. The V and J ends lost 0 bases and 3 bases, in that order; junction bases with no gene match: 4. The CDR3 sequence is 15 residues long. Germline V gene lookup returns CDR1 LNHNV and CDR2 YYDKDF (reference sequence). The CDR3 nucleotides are TGTGCCACCAGCAGAGACGAGGGAGGGGAAGAGACCCAGTACTTC. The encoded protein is CATSRDEGGEETQYF. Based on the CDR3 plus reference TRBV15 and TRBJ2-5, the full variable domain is DAMVIQNPRYQVTQFGKPVTLSCSQTLNHNVMYWYQQKSSQAPKLLFHYYDKDFNNEADTPDNFQSRRPNTSFCFLDIRSPGLGDTAMYLCATSRDEGGEETQYFGPGTRLLVL.

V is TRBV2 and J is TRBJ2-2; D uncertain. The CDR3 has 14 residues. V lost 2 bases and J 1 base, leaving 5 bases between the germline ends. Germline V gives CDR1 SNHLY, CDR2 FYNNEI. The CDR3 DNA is TGTGCCAGCAGTGAAAGGCGGAACACCGGGGAGCTGTTTTTT. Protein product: CASSERRNTGELFF.

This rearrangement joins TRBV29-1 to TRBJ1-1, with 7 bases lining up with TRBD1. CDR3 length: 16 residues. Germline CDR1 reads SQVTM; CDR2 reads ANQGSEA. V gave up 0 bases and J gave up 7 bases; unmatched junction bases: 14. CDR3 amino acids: CSVEEVQGMSLNEAFF. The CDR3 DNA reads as TGCAGCGTTGAAGAGGTACAGGGGATGTCCTTAAATGAAGCTTTCTTT.

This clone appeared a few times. In DNA, the CDR3 is TGTGCCAGCACTAGGACAGGCGGCGCTTGGGGCGAGCAGTACTTC. Translating it yields CASTRTGGAWGEQYF. The V gene is TRBV2, the J gene TRBJ2-7; 7 bases align to TRBD1. CDR3 length equals 15 residues. Looked up from germline, CDR1 is SNHLY and CDR2 is FYNNEI. V lost 7 bases to trimming and J lost 6 bases; unmatched junction nucleotides: 15.

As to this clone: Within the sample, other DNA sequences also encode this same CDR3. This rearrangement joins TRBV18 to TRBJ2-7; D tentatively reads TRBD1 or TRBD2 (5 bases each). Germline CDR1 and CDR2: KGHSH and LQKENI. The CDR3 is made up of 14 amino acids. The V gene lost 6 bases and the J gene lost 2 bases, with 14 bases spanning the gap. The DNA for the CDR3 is TGTGCCAGCTCCCCATACGGGGACGCCTACGAGCAGTACTTC. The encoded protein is CASSPYGDAYEQYF.